Sequencing of this TCR beta chain was carried out in a study of graft-versus-host responses after intestinal transplantation (dated by TCRdb to about 2021). Regarding the complete study: The transplants that recipients received were multivisceral, liver-intestinal, or isolated intestinal. To identify alloreactive clones, pre-transplant mixed lymphocyte reaction products were sequenced and then compared with unstimulated pre-transplant donor and recipient T cells. After intestinal transplantation, graft-versus-host and host-versus-graft alloreactive T cell clones in the graft, circulation and bone marrow were tracked using bulk TCR-beta CDR3 sequencing. Instead of going to the commercial service, samples from a few later patients were sequenced in-house on an Illumina MiSeq and processed with MiXCR. A peak of at least 4% donor T cells among recipient peripheral blood mononuclear cells was the definition used for donor T cell macrochimerism. All recipients received anti-thymocyte globulin induction followed by maintenance tacrolimus and steroids for around three years. The cohort enrolled about two dozen intestinal transplant recipients, one of whom was a retransplant, and 3 patients without pretransplant specimens were excluded.

Here is what the overall study found, with its caveats: The relatively low number and heterogeneity of intestinal transplant patients limited the conclusions. In patients with donor T cell macrochimerism, the allografts had high GvH to HvG T cell clonal ratios. Early after transplant, declines in HvG clones were associated with peak levels of circulating GvH clones. GvH clones were detected in recipient bone marrow, and some appeared earlier in ileal mucosa or blood, consistent with an intestinal mucosal origin.

The meaning of the sample's time point label: cells obtained before transplantation from donor or recipient. CD3+CD4+ and CD3+CD8+ populations were FACS-sorted from unstimulated pre-transplant donor and recipient cells taken from spleen or lymph nodes. The library was prepared using the immunoSEQ multiplex PCR assay. For most patients, genomic DNA was isolated with the Qiagen DNeasy Blood and Tissue Kit and shipped frozen to Adaptive Biotechnologies for TCR sequencing. High-throughput TCR-beta CDR3 sequencing of genomic DNA from most patients was performed by Adaptive Biotechnologies. Per the authors' processing: Adaptive's ImmunoSEQ software was the source of the TCR sequencing data for 18 patients, while a few other patients were processed with MiXCR and VDJtools. To correct CD4 versus CD8 sorting errors, any sequence found in both subsets at a frequency ratio below 5:1 was removed. Because the origin of CDR3 nucleotide sequences shared between donor and recipient could not be assigned, those sequences were removed. At least 2-fold expansion over unstimulated cells and a minimum CFSE-low frequency of 0.002% (template counts) or 0.001% (read counts) were required for clones to be classified as alloreactive. A clone was considered mappable if detected in the sequenced pre-transplant spleen, lymph node, or MLR CFSE-low populations of the donor or recipient. Cumulative frequency of alloreactive clones was calculated as a percentage of all sequences weighted by copy number. What TCRdb holds here is the immuneACCESS table cut down to in-frame rearrangements. Part of the clones is not present; checked against another copy, under half of the missing clones reflect an unresolved V gene, and the others are unexplained. V, J and clone size are those of that table, while D and trimming were read from the DNA. This sample gives about 51,000 clones in total; 89% of them show up just once. Approximately 0.6% of the sample goes to the ten largest clones.

The CDR3 runs 14 residues from the cysteine to the phenylalanine. The DNA shown is the 42-base CDR3, in frame from base 1. Sequences SGHNT (CDR1) and YYREEE (CDR2) are obtained from the germline V gene (reference sequence). A distance of 13 bases separates the germline ends of V and J, which lose 3 bases and 4 bases respectively. Turning to this clone: Its antigen is currently not known. The record has no base qualities; no much larger clone is one base away.

The chain couples TRBV5-4 to TRBJ2-5; the D gene is perhaps TRBD2, from 6 matching bases. The specimen was unstimulated CD4+ T cells sorted from spleen or lymph node cells, collected before transplant. The clonotype comes from a human donor who was the organ donor for an intestinal transplant. The CDR3 here reads CASSSTGSPETQYF. Read as DNA, the sequence is TGTGCCAGCAGCTCAACCGGGAGCCCAGAGACCCAGTACTTC.